This T cell receptor beta chain appears in the sequencing data of a study of cytomegalovirus exposure and HLA in healthy donors. Study conclusions and caveats: Researchers catalogued 164 TCR beta chains as cytomegalovirus-associated. Most TCRs appeared rarely, but some public TCRs recurred in many donors.

Only in-frame clones appear in the TCRdb table, and some are missing; sequencing was by immunoSEQ multiplex PCR. The data show roughly 71,000 clones, roughly 94% seen once. A note on this clone: Its antigen is undetermined.

The V and J ends lost 1 base and 1 base respectively, with 10 bases between them. CDR1 is SGHTA and CDR2 is FQGNSA in the germline V gene. There are 15 residues in the CDR3. The source of this sequence is a woman in her late teens or twenties in good health and CMV-seronegative. The sample comprised PBMCs. The V gene is TRBV7-2, the J gene TRBJ1-2; D is undetermined. DNA for the CDR3: TGTGCCAGCAGCTTAGGGGGAGGGCTTAACTATGGCTACACCTTC. This gives the protein CASSLGGGLNYGYTF.